This T cell receptor beta chain originates from a study of blood T cell repertoires in COVID-19. Study-wide background: Acute-phase and convalescent COVID-19 samples originated in the United States, Italy and Spain. Nucleic acid was either cDNA or gDNA, and it came from T cells, B-cell-depleted T cells, or PBMCs.

TCRdb's table, derived via immunoSEQ multiplex PCR, lists solely in-frame clones and lacks some. The repertoire has approximately 260,000 clones, nearly 90% of them found once; the top ten carry approximately 2.1%. In germline, CDR1 is SGHTA, CDR2 FQGTGA. This CDR3 comprises 17 residues. V lost 2 bases to trimming and J lost 3 bases; unmatched junction nucleotides: 10. The source of this sequence is a woman aged 55-75 years with COVID-19, enrolled during active disease. The chain carries TRBV7-3 and TRBJ2-5; TRBD2 agrees at 9 bases. The sample was peripheral blood. CDR3 sequence reads: CASSLGLAGWREETQYF. DNA for the CDR3: TGTGCCAGCAGCTTAGGGCTAGCGGGGTGGAGGGAAGAGACCCAGTACTTC.